Shown below are 9 T cell receptor beta chains from a single sample sequenced in a study of control samples from healthy donors and cancer patients. Profiled with immunoSEQ multiplex PCR; TCRdb holds only in-frame clones, not every one. This repertoire shows 85,000 to 120,000 clones, about 90% found once; its top ten account for under 2.5%. Sequenced sample: blood. The receptors come from a woman younger than 35 in good health.

The gene calls are TRBV11-2 and TRBJ2-7; D is unclear. CDR1 and CDR2 (germline): SGHAT, FQNNGV. The V end lost 3 bases, the J end lost 6 bases, and 9 bases lay between the germline ends. The CDR3 has 12 amino acids. The DNA of the CDR3 is TGTGCCAGCAGCTTGGTAGAGTTCGAGCAGTACTTC. Its protein is CASSLVEFEQYF.

The chain is built from TRBV5-5 and TRBJ2-7; no clear D gene. There are 15 residues in the CDR3. V was cut by 0 bases and J by 0 bases, with 10 bases left in between. Germline V gene lookup returns CDR1 SGHKS and CDR2 YYEKEE (reference sequence). The CDR3 is CASSLARTSSYEQYF. The CDR3 DNA is TGTGCCAGCAGCTTGGCCAGAACAAGCTCCTACGAGCAGTACTTC. Full variable domain (rest looked up from reference TRBV5-5 and TRBJ2-7): DAGVTQSPTHLIKTRGQQVTLRCSPISGHKSVSWYQQVLGQGPQFIFQYYEKEERGRGNFPDRFSARQFPNYSSELNVNALLLGDSALYLCASSLARTSSYEQYFGPGTRLTVT.

The J gene is TRBJ1-1, the V gene TRBV19, with a tentative D call TRBD1 (6 bases). V lost 6 bases to trimming and J lost 2 bases, with 13 bases between them. The CDR3 extends over 14 amino acids. CDR1 LNHDA and CDR2 SQIVND come from the germline V gene (reference sequence). As DNA, the CDR3 is TGTGCCAGTAGCCATAACAGGGAAAACACTGAAGCTTTCTTT. Its translation: CASSHNRENTEAFF.

This clone appeared a single time. This rearrangement joins TRBV5-4 to TRBJ1-1; D is uncertain. Germline lookup yields CDR1 SGHNT and CDR2 YYREEE (reference sequence). Trimming took off 0 bases at V and 6 bases at J, with 6 bases between the two ends. The CDR3 covers 12 residues. This CDR3 reads CASSLGVSEAFF. The CDR3 DNA reads as TGTGCCAGCAGCTTGGGGGTATCTGAAGCTTTCTTT.

This clone showed up just once. The chain combines TRBV6-4 with TRBJ1-2; D is uncertain. The CDR3 spans 11 residues. The V and J ends lost 6 bases and 7 bases respectively, with 9 bases between them. Germline values: CDR1 MRHNA, CDR2 SNTAGT. The chain's CDR3 is CASRAFGGYTF. The CDR3, as DNA: TGTGCCAGCAGGGCTTTCGGTGGCTACACCTTC.

This clone was seen once. The chain employs TRBV7-9 and TRBJ1-2, with 7 bases identical to TRBD1. Germline CDR1 is SEHNR and CDR2 is FQNEAQ (reference sequence). There are 14 residues in the CDR3. V shed 5 bases and J 6 bases; nucleotides not matched to a gene: 9. As DNA, the CDR3 is TGTGCCAGCAGCGGGCGCGGGACAGCTAATGGCTACACCTTC. This gives the protein CASSGRGTANGYTF.

This CDR3 reads CASSLEGGNSPLHF. CDR3 bases: TGTGCCAGCAGCTTAGAGGGTGGGAATTCACCCCTCCACTTT. The chain uses TRBV11-2 and TRBJ1-6, with D uncertain. Germline CDR1 is SGHAT and CDR2 is FQNNGV. The length of the CDR3 is 14 residues. The ends were cut back, 0 bases at V and 7 bases at J, with 7 bases in the middle.

The chain combines TRBV2 with TRBJ2-1; the match to TRBD2 covers 7 bases. Losses at the gene ends were 7 bases for V and 3 bases for J; bases not matched to a gene: 9. Germline V lookup: CDR1 SNHLY, CDR2 FYNNEI. The CDR3 is 15 residues long. CDR3 in DNA: TGTGCCAGCATGGAAGCCCCGGGGGGCTACAATGAGCAGTTCTTC. Its translation is CASMEAPGGYNEQFF.

This chain links TRBV3-1 (or the pseudogene TRBV3-2) with TRBJ2-2; possibly TRBD2 for D (5 bases). The length of the CDR3 is 16 residues. Germline V gives CDR1 LGHDT, CDR2 YNNKEL (reference sequence). V shed 2 bases and J shed 0 bases, with 10 bases lying between them. CDR3 nucleotides: TGTGCCAGCAGCCAACTGCGGGCCCCGAACACCGGGGAGCTGTTTTTT. Amino acid sequence: CASSQLRAPNTGELFF.